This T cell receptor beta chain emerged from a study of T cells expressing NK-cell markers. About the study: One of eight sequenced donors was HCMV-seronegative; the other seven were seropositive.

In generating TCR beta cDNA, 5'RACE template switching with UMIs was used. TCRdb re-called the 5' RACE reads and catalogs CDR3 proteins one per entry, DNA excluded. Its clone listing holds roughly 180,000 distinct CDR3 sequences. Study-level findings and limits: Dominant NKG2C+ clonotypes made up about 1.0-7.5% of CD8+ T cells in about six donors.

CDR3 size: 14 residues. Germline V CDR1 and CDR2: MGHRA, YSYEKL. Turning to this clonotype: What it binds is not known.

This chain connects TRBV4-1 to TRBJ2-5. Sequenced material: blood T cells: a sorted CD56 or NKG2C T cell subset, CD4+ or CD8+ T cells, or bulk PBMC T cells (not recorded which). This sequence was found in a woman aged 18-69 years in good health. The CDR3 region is CASSYDRYQETQYF.